These 4 T cell receptor beta chains originate from one sample sequenced in a study of T cells in Graves' hyperthyroidism and ophthalmopathy. TCR beta CDR3 region amplification was performed from RNA transcripts. A first-round RT-PCR of the TCR CDR3 used the HTBI primer set. TCRdb used MiXCR to reprocess the multiplex PCR reads, holding one entry per CDR3 protein. The sample lists 700,000 to 850,000 distinct CDR3 sequences; approximately 40% were seen once. The sample consisted of blood. The receptors come from a middle-aged woman with Graves' hyperthyroidism.

The V and J genes are TRBV6-2 or TRBV6-3 and TRBJ1-6; no clear D gene. Germline V gene data show CDR1 as MNHEY and CDR2 as SVGEGT. CDR3 length: 13 residues. V shed 5 bases and J shed 10 bases, with 12 bases lying between them. The CDR3 coding sequence is TGTGCCAGCAGTGATCGACAAAACTCACCCCTCCACTTT. Translated: CASSDRQNSPLHF.

The chain carries TRBV6-5 and TRBJ1-4; tentatively, D is TRBD1 (6 bases). The CDR3 has 16 amino acids. Between the trimmed V and J ends, which lost 6 bases and 6 bases, there was a span of 20 bases. Germline V gene sequence: CDR1 MNHEY, CDR2 SVGAGI. CDR3 sequence: CASSPMRGSGDEKLFF. The CDR3 DNA reads as TGTGCCAGCAGCCCTATGAGGGGGTCCGGCGATGAAAAACTGTTTTTT.

This clonotype was observed many times. The chain joins TRBV6-2 or TRBV6-3 to TRBJ1-1, with D hard to call. Germline V lookup: CDR1 MNHEY, CDR2 SVGEGT. Deletions cut 2 bases from V and 5 bases from J, with 6 bases between. CDR3 length equals 12 residues. The CDR3: CASSYAATEAFF. The CDR3 DNA reads as TGTGCCAGCAGTTACGCCGCAACTGAAGCTTTCTTT.

The V gene is TRBV15, the J gene TRBJ1-4; possibly TRBD1 for D (5 bases). The CDR3 runs 15 residues. V was clipped by 3 bases and J by 5 bases, with 13 bases between them. Germline loops: CDR1 LNHNV, CDR2 YYDKDF (reference sequence). The CDR3 spells CATSSKGRLNEKLFF. In DNA form, the CDR3 reads TGTGCCACCAGCAGTAAGGGACGGTTGAATGAAAAACTGTTTTTT. The full variable domain, in which reference TRBV15 and TRBJ1-4 provide the parts outside the CDR3, is DAMVIQNPRYQVTQFGKPVTLSCSQTLNHNVMYWYQQKSSQAPKLLFHYYDKDFNNEADTPDNFQSRRPNTSFCFLDIRSPGLGDTAMYLCATSSKGRLNEKLFFGSGTQLSVL.